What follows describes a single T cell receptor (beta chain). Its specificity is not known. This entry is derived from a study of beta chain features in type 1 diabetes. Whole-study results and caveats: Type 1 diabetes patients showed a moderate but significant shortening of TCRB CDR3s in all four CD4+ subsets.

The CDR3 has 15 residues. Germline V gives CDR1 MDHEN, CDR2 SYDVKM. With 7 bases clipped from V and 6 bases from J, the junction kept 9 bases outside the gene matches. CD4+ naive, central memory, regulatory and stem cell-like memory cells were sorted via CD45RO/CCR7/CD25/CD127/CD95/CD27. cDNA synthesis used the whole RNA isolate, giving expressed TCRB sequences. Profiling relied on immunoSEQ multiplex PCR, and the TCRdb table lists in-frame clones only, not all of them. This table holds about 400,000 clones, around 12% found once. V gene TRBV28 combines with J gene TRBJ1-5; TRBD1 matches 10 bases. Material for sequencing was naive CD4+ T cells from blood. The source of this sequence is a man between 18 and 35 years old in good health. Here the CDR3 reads CASNTGTGVSQPQHF. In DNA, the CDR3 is TGTGCCAGCAATACCGGGACAGGGGTTTCTCAGCCCCAGCATTTT.